This T cell receptor beta chain was found in a study of cytomegalovirus exposure and HLA in healthy donors. The study ran its PCR with 60 Vbeta and 13 Jbeta primers. Sequencing used immunoSEQ multiplex PCR; TCRdb keeps in-frame clones, though not all of them. This table holds approximately 160,000 clones, more than 70% found once. Note on this clone: Its antigen is not known.

The donors were healthy bone marrow donors. Findings of the study overall: A list of roughly 180 TCR beta chains associated with cytomegalovirus was given. It is likely that the observed cluster of highly shared sequence variants was a sequencing artifact.

This TCR was sampled from a woman between 45 and 65 years old in good health and CMV-seropositive. The sample consisted of PBMCs.

The CDR3, as DNA: TGTGCCACCAGCAGCGTAGCAAGCAATCAGCCCCAGCATTTT. Its translation: CATSSVASNQPQHF. The rearrangement uses TRBV15 and TRBJ1-5; D unclear. The CDR3 covers 14 residues. Germline CDR1 and CDR2: LNHNV and YYDKDF (reference sequence). Trimming shortened V by 3 bases and J by 1 base, and 7 bases separated the two germline ends.